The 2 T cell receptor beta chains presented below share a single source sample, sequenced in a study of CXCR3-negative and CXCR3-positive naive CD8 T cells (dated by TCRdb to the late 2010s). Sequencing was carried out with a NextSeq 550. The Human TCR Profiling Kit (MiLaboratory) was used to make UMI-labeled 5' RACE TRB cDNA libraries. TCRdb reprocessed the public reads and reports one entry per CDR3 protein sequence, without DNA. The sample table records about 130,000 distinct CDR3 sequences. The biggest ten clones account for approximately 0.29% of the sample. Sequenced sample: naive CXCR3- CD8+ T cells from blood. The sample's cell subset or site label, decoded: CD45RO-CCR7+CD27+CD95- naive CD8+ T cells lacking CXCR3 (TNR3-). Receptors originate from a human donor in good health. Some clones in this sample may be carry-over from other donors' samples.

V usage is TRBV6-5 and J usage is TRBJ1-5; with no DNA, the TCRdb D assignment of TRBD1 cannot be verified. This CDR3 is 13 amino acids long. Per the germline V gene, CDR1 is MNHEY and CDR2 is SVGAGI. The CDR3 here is CASSPGRGRRQHF.

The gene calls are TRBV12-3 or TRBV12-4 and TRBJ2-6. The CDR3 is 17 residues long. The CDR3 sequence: CASSLGAGRSGANVLTF.